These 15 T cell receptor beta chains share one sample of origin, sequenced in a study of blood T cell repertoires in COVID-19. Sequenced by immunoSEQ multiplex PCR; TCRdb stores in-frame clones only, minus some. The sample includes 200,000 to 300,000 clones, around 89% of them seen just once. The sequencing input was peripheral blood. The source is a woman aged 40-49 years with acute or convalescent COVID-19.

The CDR3 DNA reads TGTGCCAGCAGCTTAGAGCGCGGGTTACATCAGCCCCAGCATTTT. The encoded protein is CASSLERGLHQPQHF. J is TRBJ1-5 and V is TRBV7-8; no firm D call. The V gene's germline CDR1 is SGHVS and CDR2 FQNEAQ. Trimming left V 1 base short and J 5 bases short, with 12 bases between. The CDR3 sequence is 15 residues long.

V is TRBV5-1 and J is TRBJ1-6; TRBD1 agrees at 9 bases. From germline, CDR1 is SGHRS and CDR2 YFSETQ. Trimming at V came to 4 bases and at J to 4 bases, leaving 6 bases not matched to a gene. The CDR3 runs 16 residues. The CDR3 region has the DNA TGCGCCAGCAGCCCCAGGACAGGGGATTATAATTCACCCCTCCACTTT. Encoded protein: CASSPRTGDYNSPLHF.

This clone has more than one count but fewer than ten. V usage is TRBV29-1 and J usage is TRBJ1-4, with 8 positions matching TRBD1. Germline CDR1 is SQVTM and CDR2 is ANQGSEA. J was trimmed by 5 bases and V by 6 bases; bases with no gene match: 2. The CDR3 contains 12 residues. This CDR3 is CSVRTGNEKLFF. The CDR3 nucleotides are TGCAGCGTGAGGACAGGGAATGAAAAACTGTTTTTT.

CDR3 region: CASSPEISGSYEQYV. The CDR3 coding sequence is TGTGCCAGCTCACCCGAGATTAGCGGCTCCTACGAGCAGTACGTC. This chain uses TRBV18 with TRBJ2-7, with D possibly TRBD2 on 6 matching bases. The CDR3 totals 15 residues. V lost 3 bases, J lost 0 bases, and 12 bases lay in between. Germline values: CDR1 KGHSH, CDR2 LQKENI.

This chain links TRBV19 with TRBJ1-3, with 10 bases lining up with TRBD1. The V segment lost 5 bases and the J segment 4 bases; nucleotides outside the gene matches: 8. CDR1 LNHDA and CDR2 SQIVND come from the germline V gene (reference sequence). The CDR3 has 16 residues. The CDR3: CASSGGTGDRGNTIYF. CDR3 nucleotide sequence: TGTGCCAGTAGTGGCGGGACAGGGGATAGAGGAAACACCATATATTTT.

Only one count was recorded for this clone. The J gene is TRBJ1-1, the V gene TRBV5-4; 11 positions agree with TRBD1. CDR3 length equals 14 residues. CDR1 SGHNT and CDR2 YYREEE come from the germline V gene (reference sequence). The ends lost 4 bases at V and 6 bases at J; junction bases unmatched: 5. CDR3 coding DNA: TGTGCCAGCAGCCTGGGACAGGGGGGCGCTGAAGCTTTCTTT. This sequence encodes CASSLGQGGAEAFF.

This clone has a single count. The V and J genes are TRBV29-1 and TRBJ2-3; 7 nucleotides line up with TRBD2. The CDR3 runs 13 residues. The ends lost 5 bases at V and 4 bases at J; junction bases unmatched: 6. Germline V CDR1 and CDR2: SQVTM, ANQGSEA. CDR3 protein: CSVPWGGSDTQYF. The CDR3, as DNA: TGCAGCGTTCCCTGGGGGGGTTCAGATACGCAGTATTTT.

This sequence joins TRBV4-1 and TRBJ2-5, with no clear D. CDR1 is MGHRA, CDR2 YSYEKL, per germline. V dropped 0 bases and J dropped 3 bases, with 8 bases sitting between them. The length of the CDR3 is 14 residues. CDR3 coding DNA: TGCGCCAGCAGCCAAGAAGGCAGCGAAGAGACCCAGTACTTC. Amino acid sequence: CASSQEGSEETQYF.

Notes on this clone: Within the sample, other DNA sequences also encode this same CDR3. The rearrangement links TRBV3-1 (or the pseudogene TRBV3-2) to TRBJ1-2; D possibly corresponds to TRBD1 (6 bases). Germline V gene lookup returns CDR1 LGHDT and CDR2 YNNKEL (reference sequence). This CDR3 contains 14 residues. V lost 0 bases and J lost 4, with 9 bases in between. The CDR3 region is CASSQEGGVYGYTF. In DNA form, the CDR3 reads TGTGCCAGCAGCCAAGAAGGGGGGGTCTATGGCTACACCTTC.

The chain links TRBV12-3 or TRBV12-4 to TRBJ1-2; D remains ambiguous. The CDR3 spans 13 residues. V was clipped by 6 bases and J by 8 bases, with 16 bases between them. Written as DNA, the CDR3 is TGTGCCAGCAGGGCCACTATTGCGGGCGGCTACACCTTC. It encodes CASRATIAGGYTF.

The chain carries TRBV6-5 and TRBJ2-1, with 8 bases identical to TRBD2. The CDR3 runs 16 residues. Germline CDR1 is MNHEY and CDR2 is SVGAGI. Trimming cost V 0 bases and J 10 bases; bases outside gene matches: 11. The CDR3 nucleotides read TGTGCCAGCAGTTACTCCCCGGGGGGGACTACACCCGAGCAGTTCTTC. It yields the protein CASSYSPGGTTPEQFF.

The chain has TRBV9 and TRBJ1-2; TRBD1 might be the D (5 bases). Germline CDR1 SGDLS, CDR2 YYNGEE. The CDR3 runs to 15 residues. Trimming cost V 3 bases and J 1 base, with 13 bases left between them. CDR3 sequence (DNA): TGTGCCAGCAGCGAGACAACAGGAGTTAACTATGGCTACACCTTC. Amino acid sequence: CASSETTGVNYGYTF.

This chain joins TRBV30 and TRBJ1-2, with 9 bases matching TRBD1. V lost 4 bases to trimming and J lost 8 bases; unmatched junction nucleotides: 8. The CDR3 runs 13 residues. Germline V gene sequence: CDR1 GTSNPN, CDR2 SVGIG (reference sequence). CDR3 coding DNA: TGTGCCTGGACTTCCGGGACAGGGACAGGCTACACCTTC. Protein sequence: CAWTSGTGTGYTF.

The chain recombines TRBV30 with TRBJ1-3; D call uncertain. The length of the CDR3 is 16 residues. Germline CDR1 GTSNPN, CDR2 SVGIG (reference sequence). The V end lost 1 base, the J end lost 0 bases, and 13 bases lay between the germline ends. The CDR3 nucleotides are TGTGCCTGGAGTGGTGGGCAGCTTCACTCTGGAAACACCATATATTTT. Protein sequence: CAWSGGQLHSGNTIYF.

Here the CDR3 DNA reads TGTGCCAGCAGTACAGGGGGGGCCTACGAGCAGTACGTC. It yields the protein CASSTGGAYEQYV. This sequence joins TRBV6-5 and TRBJ2-7; TRBD1 might be the D (8 bases). This CDR3 has 13 amino acids. Trimming pared 5 bases from V and 2 bases from J, leaving 10 bases between. CDR1 and CDR2 (germline): MNHEY, SVGAGI.